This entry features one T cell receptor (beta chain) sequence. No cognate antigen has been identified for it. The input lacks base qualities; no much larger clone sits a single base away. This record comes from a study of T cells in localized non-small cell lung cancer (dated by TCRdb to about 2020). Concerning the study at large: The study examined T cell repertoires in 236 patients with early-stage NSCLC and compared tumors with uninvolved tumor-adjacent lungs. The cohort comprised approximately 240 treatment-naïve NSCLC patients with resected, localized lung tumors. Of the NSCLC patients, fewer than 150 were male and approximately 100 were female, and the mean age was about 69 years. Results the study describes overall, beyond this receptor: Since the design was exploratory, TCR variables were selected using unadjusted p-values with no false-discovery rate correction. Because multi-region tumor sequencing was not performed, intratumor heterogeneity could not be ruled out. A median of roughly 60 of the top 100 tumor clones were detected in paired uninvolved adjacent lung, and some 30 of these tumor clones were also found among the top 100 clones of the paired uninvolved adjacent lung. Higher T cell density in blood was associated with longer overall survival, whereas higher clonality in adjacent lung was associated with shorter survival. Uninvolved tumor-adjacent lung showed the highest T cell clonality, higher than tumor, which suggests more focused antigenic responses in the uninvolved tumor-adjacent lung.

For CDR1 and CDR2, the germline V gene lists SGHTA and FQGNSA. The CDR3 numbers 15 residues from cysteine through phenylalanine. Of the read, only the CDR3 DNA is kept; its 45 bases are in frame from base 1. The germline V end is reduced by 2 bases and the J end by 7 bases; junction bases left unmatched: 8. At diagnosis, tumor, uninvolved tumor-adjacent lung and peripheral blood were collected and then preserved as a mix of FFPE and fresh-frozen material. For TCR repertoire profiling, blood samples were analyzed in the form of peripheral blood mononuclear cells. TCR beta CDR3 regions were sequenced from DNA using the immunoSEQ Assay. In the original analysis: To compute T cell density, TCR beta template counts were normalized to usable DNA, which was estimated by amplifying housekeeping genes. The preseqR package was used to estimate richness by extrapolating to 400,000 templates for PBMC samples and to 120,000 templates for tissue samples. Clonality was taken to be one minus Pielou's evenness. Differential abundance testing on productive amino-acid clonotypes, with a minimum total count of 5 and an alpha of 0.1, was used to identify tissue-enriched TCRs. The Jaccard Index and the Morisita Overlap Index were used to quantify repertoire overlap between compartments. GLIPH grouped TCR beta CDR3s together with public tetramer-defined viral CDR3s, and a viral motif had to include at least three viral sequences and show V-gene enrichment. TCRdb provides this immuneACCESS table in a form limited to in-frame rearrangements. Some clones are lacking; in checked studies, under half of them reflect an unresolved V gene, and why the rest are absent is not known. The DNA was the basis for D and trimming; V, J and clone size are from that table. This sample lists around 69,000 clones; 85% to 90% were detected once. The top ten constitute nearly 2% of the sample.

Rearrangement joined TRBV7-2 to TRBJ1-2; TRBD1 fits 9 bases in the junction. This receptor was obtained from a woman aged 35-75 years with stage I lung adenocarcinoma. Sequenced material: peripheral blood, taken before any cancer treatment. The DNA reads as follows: TGTGCCAGCAGCTTAACAAGGGGGACAGGGAGTGGCTACACCTTC. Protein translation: CASSLTRGTGSGYTF.